This T cell receptor beta chain was found in a study of T cell responses to AZD1222 COVID-19 vaccine. A remark on this clone: Distinct nucleotide sequences in the sample also encode this CDR3.

Profiling relied on immunoSEQ multiplex PCR, and the TCRdb table lists in-frame clones only, not all of them. Found here are 130,000 or so clones, around 89% of them singletons; the top ten hold roughly 11%. Trimming removed 5 bases at V and 5 bases at J, with 8 bases between. This CDR3 is 12 amino acids long. CDR1 SGHTA and CDR2 FQGNSA come from the germline V gene. The receptor's source is an adult in good health. The chain recombines TRBV7-2 with TRBJ2-3, with D uncertain. Sample: peripheral blood, taken on day 0 of MenACWY control vaccination. CDR3: CASSLKGDTQYF. The CDR3, as DNA: TGTGCCAGCAGCCTAAAGGGAGATACGCAGTATTTT.